A single T cell receptor beta chain is shown here with its context. A much larger clone lies a single base off, so this may be a read error. This specimen comes from a study of tumor-infiltrating lymphocytes in primary liver carcinoma. Study context: Sequenced samples came back with roughly 3.5 to 7.13 million productive TCRbeta reads, and the counts looked alike across tissue types.

Germline V gives CDR1 MGHDK, CDR2 SYGVNS. The V and J ends lost 3 bases and 9 bases, in that order; junction bases with no gene match: 7. CDR3 length equals 14 residues. From approximately 500 ng total RNA, TCR beta cDNA was generated with a primer in the constant region. Sequencing libraries for TCR beta derived from three nested multiplex PCR rounds that used slightly modified ARM-PCR. Use of TRBV1-TRBV30 forward primers with a C-beta reverse primer characterized the first two PCR rounds, which lasted ten to eleven cycles each. From the multiplex PCR reads, TCRdb called clonotypes with MiXCR, one entry per CDR3 protein. Among 52,000 or so distinct CDR3 sequences listed, around 82% were seen once. Total RNA and DNA came together from around 20-30 mg of bulk tissue without cell sorting.

This sequence originates from a man aged 35 to 55 with primary liver carcinoma and hepatitis B virus infection. Sequencing input: liver tumor tissue from sampling region 5. Regarding subset: tumor region T5, tumor centre. The J gene is TRBJ2-2, the V gene TRBV25-1, with 7 bases matching TRBD2. Here the CDR3 reads CASSDPGGFRELFF. The CDR3 nucleotides are TGTGCCAGCAGTGATCCCGGGGGGTTCAGGGAGCTGTTTTTT.